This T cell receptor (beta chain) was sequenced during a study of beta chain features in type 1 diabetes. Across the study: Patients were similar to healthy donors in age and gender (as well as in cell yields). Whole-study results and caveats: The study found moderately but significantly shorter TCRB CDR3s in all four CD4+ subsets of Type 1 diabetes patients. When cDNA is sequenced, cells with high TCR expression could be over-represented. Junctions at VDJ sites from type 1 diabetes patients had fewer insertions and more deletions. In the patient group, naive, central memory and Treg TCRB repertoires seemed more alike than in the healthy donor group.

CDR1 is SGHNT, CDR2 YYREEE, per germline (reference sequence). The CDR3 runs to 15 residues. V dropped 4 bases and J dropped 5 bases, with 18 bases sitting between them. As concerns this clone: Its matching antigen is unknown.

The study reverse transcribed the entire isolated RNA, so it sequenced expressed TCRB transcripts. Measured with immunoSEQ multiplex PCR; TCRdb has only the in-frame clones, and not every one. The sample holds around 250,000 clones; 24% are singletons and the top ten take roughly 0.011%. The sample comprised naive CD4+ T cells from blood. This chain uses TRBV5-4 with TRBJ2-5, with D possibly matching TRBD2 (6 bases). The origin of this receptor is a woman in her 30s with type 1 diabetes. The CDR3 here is CASSPGTSGWETQYF. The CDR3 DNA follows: TGTGCCAGCAGCCCAGGGACTTCTGGGTGGGAGACCCAGTACTTC.